This passage covers 3 T cell receptor beta chains from one sample sequenced in a study of cytomegalovirus exposure and HLA in healthy donors. 60 Vbeta and 13 Jbeta primers were used in PCR. Sequencing used immunoSEQ multiplex PCR; TCRdb keeps in-frame clones, though not all of them. This table has 150,000 to 200,000 clones, roughly 84% appearing once. Source material: PBMCs. The source of these receptors is a boy between 5 and 17 years old in good health and CMV-seronegative.

The chain is built from TRBV15 and TRBJ1-5; D perhaps matches TRBD1 (6 bases). The CDR3 totals 17 residues. Germline loops: CDR1 LNHNV, CDR2 YYDKDF (reference sequence). Deletions cut 3 bases from V and 7 bases from J, with 22 bases between. The CDR3 is CATSRTNAGGEGQPQHF. CDR3 nucleotides: TGTGCCACCAGCAGGACCAACGCGGGGGGCGAAGGGCAGCCCCAGCATTTT.

To note about this clone: This same CDR3 is encoded by further DNA sequences in the sample. This chain joins TRBV30 and TRBJ1-1, with D uncertain. CDR3 length: 13 residues. V dropped 0 bases and J dropped 1 base, with 6 bases sitting between them. Germline V gene sequence: CDR1 GTSNPN, CDR2 SVGIG (reference sequence). The CDR3 here is CAWSVRGNTEAFF. The CDR3 bases are TGTGCCTGGAGTGTACGGGGGAACACTGAAGCTTTCTTT.

The gene calls are TRBV6-5 and TRBJ2-7, with TRBD2 matching over 11 bases. The CDR3 length is 13 residues. CDR1 and CDR2 from the germline V gene are MNHEY and SVGAGI. Trimming cost V 7 bases and J 4 bases; bases outside gene matches: 3. This CDR3 reads CASKLAGGYEQYF. CDR3 nucleotides: TGTGCCAGCAAGCTAGCGGGGGGATACGAGCAGTACTTC.